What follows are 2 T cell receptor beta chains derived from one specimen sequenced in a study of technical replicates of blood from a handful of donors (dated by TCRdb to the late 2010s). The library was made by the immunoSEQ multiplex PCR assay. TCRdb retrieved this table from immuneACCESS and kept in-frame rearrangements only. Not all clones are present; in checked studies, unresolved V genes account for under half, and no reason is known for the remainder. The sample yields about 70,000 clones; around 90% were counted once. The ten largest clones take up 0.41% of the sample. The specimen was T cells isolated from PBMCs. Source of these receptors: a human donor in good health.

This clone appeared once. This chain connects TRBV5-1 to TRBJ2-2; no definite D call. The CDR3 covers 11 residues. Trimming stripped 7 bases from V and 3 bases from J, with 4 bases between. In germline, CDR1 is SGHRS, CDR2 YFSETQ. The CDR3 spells CASQDTGELFF. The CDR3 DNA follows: TGCGCCAGCCAGGACACCGGGGAGCTGTTTTTT.

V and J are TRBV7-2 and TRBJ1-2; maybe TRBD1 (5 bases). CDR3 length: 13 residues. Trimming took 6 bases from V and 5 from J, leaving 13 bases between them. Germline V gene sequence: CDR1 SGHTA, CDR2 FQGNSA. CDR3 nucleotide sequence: TGTGCCAGCAGTCCCGGCAGGGCTTATGGCTACACCTTC. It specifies CASSPGRAYGYTF.